The clone carrying this T cell receptor (beta chain) was counted only a few times. Its antigen is still unknown. Using its own MiXCR run on the RT-PCR reads, TCRdb lists one record per CDR3 protein. The table has roughly 630,000 distinct CDR3 sequences, about 15% seen once. This entry belongs to a study of response to subunit inactivated influenza vaccine. General study findings and limits: A suggestion made by the authors is that each seasonal influenza vaccination recruits few new T cells.

The CDR3 has 15 residues. The trim removed 5 bases at V and 9 bases at J, leaving 10 bases unmatched. Germline CDR1 DFQATT, CDR2 SNEGSKA (reference sequence). This chain joins TRBV20-1 and TRBJ2-1; TRBD2 aligns across 13 bases. This receptor was obtained from a man between 50 and 59 years old who received an inactivated influenza vaccine. The specimen was PBMCs from blood, collected 14 days before vaccination. The CDR3 region has the DNA TGCAGTGCTCCCTTTTTTGGACTAGCGGGAGTTGAGCAGTTCTTC. Translating gives CSAPFFGLAGVEQFF.